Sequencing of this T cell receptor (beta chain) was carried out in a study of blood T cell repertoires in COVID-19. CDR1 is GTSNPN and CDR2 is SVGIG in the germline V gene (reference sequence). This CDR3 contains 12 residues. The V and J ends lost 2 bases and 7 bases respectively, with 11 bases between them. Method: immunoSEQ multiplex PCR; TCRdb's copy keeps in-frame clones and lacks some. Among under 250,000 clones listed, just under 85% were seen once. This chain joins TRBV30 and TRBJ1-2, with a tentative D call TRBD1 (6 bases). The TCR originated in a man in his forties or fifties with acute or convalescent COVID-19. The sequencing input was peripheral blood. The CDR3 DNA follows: TGTGCCTGGAGTCCCGAGGGGGTTGGCTACACCTTC. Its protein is CAWSPEGVGYTF. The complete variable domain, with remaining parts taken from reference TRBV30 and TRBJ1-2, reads SQTIHQWPATLVQPVGSPLSLECTVEGTSNPNLYWYRQAAGRGLQLLFYSVGIGQISSEVPQNLSASRPQDRQFILSSKKLLLSDSGFYLCAWSPEGVGYTFGSGTRLTVV.